The 9 T cell receptor beta chains below all came from one sample that was sequenced in a study of shared clonotypes between healthy human individuals. Clones were read by immunoSEQ multiplex PCR, and TCRdb kept only the in-frame ones, dropping some. The sample lists 1 million to 1.2 million clones, 60% to 80% seen once, with about 0.94% in the top ten. The specimen was memory CD4+ T cells from PBMCs. Subset noted: CD45RA-negative fraction. These receptors originate from a man between 18 and 29 years old in good health. Some clones in this sample may be carry-over from other donors' samples.

This clone has a single count. The chain links TRBV5-1 to TRBJ2-3; either TRBD1 or TRBD2 may fit D (5 bases each). The CDR3 runs 16 residues. Germline values: CDR1 SGHRS, CDR2 YFSETQ. V was pared by 4 bases and J by 0 bases, with 15 bases between. The CDR3 here is CASSVGLTGSTDTQYF. The CDR3 DNA reads TGCGCCAGCAGCGTCGGACTTACAGGTAGCACAGATACGCAGTATTTT.

This chain connects TRBV5-1 to TRBJ2-7; D is ambiguous. Looked up from germline, CDR1 is SGHRS and CDR2 is YFSETQ. V lost 0 bases and J lost 2, with 12 bases in between. The CDR3 extends over 15 amino acids. CDR3 loop: CASSLAPLGAYEQYF. CDR3 nucleotides: TGCGCCAGCAGCTTGGCCCCACTTGGGGCCTACGAGCAGTACTTC.

This clone came up a few times. The rearrangement links TRBV7-3 to TRBJ2-7; 12 nucleotides match TRBD2. The trim removed 3 bases at V and 3 bases at J, leaving 12 bases unmatched. There are 18 residues in the CDR3. The germline gives CDR1 SGHTA, CDR2 FQGTGA. CDR3 bases: TGTGCCAGCAGCTTGAAAAAGGGGGCTAGCGGGAGGGACTACGAGCAGTACTTC. Translation: CASSLKKGASGRDYEQYF.

The DNA of the CDR3 is TGTGCCAGCAGCCAAAACATATTCAGCTCCTACGAGCAGTACTTC. This sequence encodes CASSQNIFSSYEQYF. The V gene is TRBV14, the J gene TRBJ2-7; D ambiguous. Germline V gene lookup returns CDR1 SGHDN and CDR2 FVKESK. V dropped 2 bases and J dropped 0 bases, with 11 bases sitting between them. This CDR3 is 15 amino acids long.

The V call is TRBV11-1, the J call TRBJ2-3; D is unresolved. This CDR3 has 14 amino acids. V lost 5 bases and J 4 bases, leaving 13 bases between the germline ends. CDR1 is SGHAT and CDR2 is FQDESV in the germline V gene (reference sequence). The CDR3 sequence is CASSKTFLADTQYF. The DNA of the CDR3 is TGTGCCAGCAGCAAGACCTTCTTAGCAGATACGCAGTATTTT.

The V gene is TRBV15, the J gene TRBJ2-7; perhaps TRBD2 as D (6 bases). CDR3 size: 15 residues. The ends were cut back, 1 base at V and 2 bases at J, with 12 bases in the middle. Per germline, CDR1 LNHNV and CDR2 YYDKDF (reference sequence). The CDR3 sequence: CATSRGRDPTYEQYF. The CDR3 DNA is TGTGCCACCAGCAGAGGGCGGGACCCCACCTACGAGCAGTACTTC. Based on the CDR3 plus reference TRBV15 and TRBJ2-7, the full variable domain is DAMVIQNPRYQVTQFGKPVTLSCSQTLNHNVMYWYQQKSSQAPKLLFHYYDKDFNNEADTPDNFQSRRPNTSFCFLDIRSPGLGDTAMYLCATSRGRDPTYEQYFGPGTRLTVT.

This clone turned up a few times. The rearrangement links TRBV14 to TRBJ1-1; D is possibly TRBD1 (5 bases). V lost 2 bases and J lost 1, with 8 bases in between. The CDR3 loop spans 14 amino acids. In germline, CDR1 is SGHDN, CDR2 FVKESK. The CDR3 DNA sequence: TGTGCCAGCAGCCAATATACAGGGAACACTGAAGCTTTCTTT. Translated: CASSQYTGNTEAFF.

The J gene is TRBJ2-1, the V gene TRBV5-4, with D possibly matching TRBD2 (5 bases). The CDR3 loop spans 16 amino acids. V dropped 2 bases and J dropped 0 bases, with 12 bases sitting between them. CDR1 is SGHNT and CDR2 is YYREEE in the germline V gene (reference sequence). CDR3 loop: CASSFGGLSSYNEQFF. The CDR3 DNA follows: TGTGCCAGCAGCTTTGGAGGCCTGAGCTCCTACAATGAGCAGTTCTTC.

This clone has only one observation. The chain carries TRBV29-1 and TRBJ1-1, with TRBD1 identical over 7 bases. Per germline, CDR1 SQVTM and CDR2 ANQGSEA. The CDR3 sequence is 14 residues long. The J segment lost 1 base and the V segment lost 6 bases, leaving 8 bases of the junction unmatched. CDR3: CSVSKTGPNTEAFF. In DNA, the CDR3 is TGCAGCGTCTCCAAGACAGGGCCGAACACTGAAGCTTTCTTT. Based on the CDR3 plus reference TRBV29-1 and TRBJ1-1, the full variable domain is SAVISQKPSRDICQRGTSLTIQCQVDSQVTMMFWYRQQPGQSLTLIATANQGSEATYESGFVIDKFPISRPNLTFSTLTVSNMSPEDSSIYLCSVSKTGPNTEAFFGQGTRLTVV.